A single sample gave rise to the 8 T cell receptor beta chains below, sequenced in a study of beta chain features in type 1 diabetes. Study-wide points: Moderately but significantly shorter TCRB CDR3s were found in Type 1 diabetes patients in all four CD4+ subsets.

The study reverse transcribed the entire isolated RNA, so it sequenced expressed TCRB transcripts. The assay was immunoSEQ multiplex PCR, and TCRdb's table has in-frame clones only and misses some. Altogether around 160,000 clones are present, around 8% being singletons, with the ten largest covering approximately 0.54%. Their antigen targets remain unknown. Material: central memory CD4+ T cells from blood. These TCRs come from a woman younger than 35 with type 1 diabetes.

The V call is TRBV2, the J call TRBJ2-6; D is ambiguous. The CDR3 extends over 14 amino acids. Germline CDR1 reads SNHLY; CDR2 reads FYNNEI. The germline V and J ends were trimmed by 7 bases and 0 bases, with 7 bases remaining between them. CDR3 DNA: TGTGCCAGCACCTACTACTCTGGGGCCAACGTCCTGACTTTC. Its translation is CASTYYSGANVLTF.

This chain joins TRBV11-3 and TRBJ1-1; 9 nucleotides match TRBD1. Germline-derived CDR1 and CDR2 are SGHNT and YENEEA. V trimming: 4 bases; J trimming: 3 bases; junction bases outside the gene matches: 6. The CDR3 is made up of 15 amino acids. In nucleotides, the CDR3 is TGTGCCAGCAGCTGGGGACAGGGTATGCACACTGAAGCTTTCTTT. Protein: CASSWGQGMHTEAFF.

The CDR3 sequence: CAWSVGQLMETQYF. In nucleotides, the CDR3 is TGTGCCTGGAGTGTGGGACAGCTCATGGAGACCCAGTACTTC. The gene calls are TRBV30 and TRBJ2-5; 7 bases agree with TRBD1. This CDR3 has 14 residues. V shed 0 bases and J 5 bases; nucleotides not matched to a gene: 6. Germline lookup yields CDR1 GTSNPN and CDR2 SVGIG (reference sequence).

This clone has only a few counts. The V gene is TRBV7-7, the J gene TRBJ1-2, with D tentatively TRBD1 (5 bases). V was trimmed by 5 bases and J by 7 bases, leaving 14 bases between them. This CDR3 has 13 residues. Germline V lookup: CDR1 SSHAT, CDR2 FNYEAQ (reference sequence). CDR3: CASSQGGGVGYTF. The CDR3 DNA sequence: TGTGCCAGCAGCCAGGGAGGAGGGGTTGGCTACACCTTC.

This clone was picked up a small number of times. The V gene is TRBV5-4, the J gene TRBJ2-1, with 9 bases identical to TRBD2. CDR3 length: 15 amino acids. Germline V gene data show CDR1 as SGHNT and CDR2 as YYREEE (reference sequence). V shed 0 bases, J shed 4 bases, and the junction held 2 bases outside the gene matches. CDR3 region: CASSLGGGGYNEQFF. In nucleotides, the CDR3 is TGTGCCAGCAGCTTGGGCGGGGGGGGTTACAATGAGCAGTTCTTC.

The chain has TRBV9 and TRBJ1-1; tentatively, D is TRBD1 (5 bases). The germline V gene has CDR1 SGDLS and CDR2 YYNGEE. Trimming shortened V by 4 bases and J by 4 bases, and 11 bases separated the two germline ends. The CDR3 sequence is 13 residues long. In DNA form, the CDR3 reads TGTGCCAGCAGCTCAGGCGGGGGCACTGAAGCTTTCTTT. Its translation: CASSSGGGTEAFF. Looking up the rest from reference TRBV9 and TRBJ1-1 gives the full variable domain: DSGVTQTPKHLITATGQRVTLRCSPRSGDLSVYWYQQSLDQGLQFLIQYYNGEERAKGNILERFSAQQFPDLHSELNLSSLELGDSALYFCASSSGGGTEAFFGQGTRLTVV.

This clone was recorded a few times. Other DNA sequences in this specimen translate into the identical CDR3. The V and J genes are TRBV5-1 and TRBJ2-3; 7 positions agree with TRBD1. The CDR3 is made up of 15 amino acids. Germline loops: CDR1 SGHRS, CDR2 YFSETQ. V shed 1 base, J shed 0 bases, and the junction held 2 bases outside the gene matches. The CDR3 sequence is CASSLTGASTDTQYF. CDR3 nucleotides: TGCGCCAGCAGCTTGACAGGGGCGAGCACAGATACGCAGTATTTT.

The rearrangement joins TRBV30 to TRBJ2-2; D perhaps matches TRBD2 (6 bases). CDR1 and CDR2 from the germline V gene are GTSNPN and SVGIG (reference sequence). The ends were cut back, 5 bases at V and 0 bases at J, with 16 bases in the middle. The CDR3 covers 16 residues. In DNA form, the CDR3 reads TGTGCCTGGGGTAGGGGACTTATCTCGAACACCGGGGAGCTGTTTTTT. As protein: CAWGRGLISNTGELFF. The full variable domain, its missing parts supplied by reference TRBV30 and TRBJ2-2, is SQTIHQWPATLVQPVGSPLSLECTVEGTSNPNLYWYRQAAGRGLQLLFYSVGIGQISSEVPQNLSASRPQDRQFILSSKKLLLSDSGFYLCAWGRGLISNTGELFFGEGSRLTVL.